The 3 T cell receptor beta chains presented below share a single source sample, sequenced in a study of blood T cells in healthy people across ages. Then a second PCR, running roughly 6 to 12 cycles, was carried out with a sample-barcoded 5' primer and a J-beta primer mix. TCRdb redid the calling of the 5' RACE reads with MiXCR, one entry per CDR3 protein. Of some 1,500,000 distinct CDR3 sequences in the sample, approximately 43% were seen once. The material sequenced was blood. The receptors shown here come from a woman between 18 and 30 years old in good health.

CDR3 loop: CASSRWYGDGNQPQHF. The CDR3 DNA follows: TGTGCCAGCAGCCGCTGGTACGGGGATGGCAATCAGCCCCAGCATTTT. The chain employs TRBV12-3 or TRBV12-4 and TRBJ1-5; D gene unclear. CDR3 length: 16 residues. V was cut by 6 bases and J by 2 bases, with 17 bases left in between.

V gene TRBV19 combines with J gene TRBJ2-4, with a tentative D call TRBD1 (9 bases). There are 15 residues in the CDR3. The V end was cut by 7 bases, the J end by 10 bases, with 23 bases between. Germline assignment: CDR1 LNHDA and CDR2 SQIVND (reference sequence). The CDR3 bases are TGTGCCAGTACCCCATCGGACAGGGGACTAGGGATTCAGTACTTC. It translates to CASTPSDRGLGIQYF.

CDR3 residues: CSVEDFAGGGTDTQYF. The CDR3 DNA is TGCAGCGTTGAAGATTTCGCGGGGGGCGGCACAGATACGCAGTATTTT. The chain links TRBV29-1 to TRBJ2-3, with 8 bases aligning to TRBD2. V lost 0 bases, J lost 1 base, and 6 bases stayed unmatched. The CDR3 contains 16 residues. Per the germline V gene, CDR1 is SQVTM and CDR2 is ANQGSEA.